This TCR beta chain was recorded in a study of shared clonotypes between healthy human individuals. Terminally differentiated effector memory CD45RA+ cells were excluded by CCR7 positive selection of CD45RO-negative cells. Deletions cut 7 bases from V and 0 bases from J, with 13 bases between. This CDR3 has 15 amino acids. Germline loops: CDR1 SEHNR, CDR2 FQNEAQ (reference sequence). Genomic DNA of each subset was evenly split across several immunoSEQ plates. Sequencing used immunoSEQ multiplex PCR; TCRdb keeps in-frame clones, though not all of them. The sample has about 2,200,000 clones, roughly 91% seen once.

The V and J genes are TRBV7-9 and TRBJ1-3; perhaps TRBD1 as D (6 bases). This sequence was found in a man between 18 and 35 years old in good health. Some clones in this sample may be carry-over from other donors' samples. Source material: naive CD8+ T cells from PBMCs. CDR3: CASTRDTASGNTIYF. For the CDR3, the DNA is TGTGCCAGCACCCGGGACACCGCCTCTGGAAACACCATATATTTT. Full variable domain (rest looked up from reference TRBV7-9 and TRBJ1-3): DTGVSQNPRHKITKRGQNVTFRCDPISEHNRLYWYRQTLGQGPEFLTYFQNEAQLEKSRLLSDRFSAERPKGSFSTLEIQRTEQGDSAMYLCASTRDTASGNTIYFGEGSWLTVV.